These T cell receptor beta chains were read from a single sample in a study of cytomegalovirus exposure and HLA in healthy donors. TCRdb's copy holds only in-frame clones and misses some; the assay was immunoSEQ multiplex PCR. This sample yields 150,000 to 200,000 clones, of which under 85% are seen a single time; 4.8% belongs to the top ten. Sequenced material: PBMCs. These receptor sequences come from a man aged 18-30 years in good health and CMV-seronegative. Each CDR3 is given with its conserved first and last residue. The D gene is left open where the match is weak. A row's size may be missing; if present it is once, few, many or a size class.

d_call: NA
clone_size: NA
v_call: TRBV29-1
j_call: TRBJ1-1
cdr3_nt: TGCAGCGTGGATACTACGGACACTGAAGCTTTCTTT
cdr3_aa: CSVDTTDTEAFF

d_call: NA
clone_size: NA
v_call: TRBV5-1
j_call: TRBJ2-7
cdr3_nt: TGCGCCAGCAGAGCGGGACACTCCTACGAGCAGTACTTC
cdr3_aa: CASRAGHSYEQYF

d_call: TRBD2
clone_size: NA
v_call: TRBV7-3
j_call: TRBJ2-7
cdr3_nt: TGTGCCAGCAGCCGCGTGGCTAGCGGTACCTACGAGCAGTACTTC
cdr3_aa: CASSRVASGTYEQYF

d_call: TRBD2
clone_size: NA
v_call: TRBV19
j_call: TRBJ2-6
cdr3_nt: TGTGCCAGTAGTATGCGGCCTAGCGGGAGGATCTCTGGGGCCAACGTCCTGACTTTC
cdr3_aa: CASSMRPSGRISGANVLTF

d_call: NA
clone_size: NA
v_call: TRBV30
j_call: TRBJ1-5
cdr3_nt: TGTGCCTGGAGTCAGTCAGGGGTTCCTCAGCCCCAGCATTTT
cdr3_aa: CAWSQSGVPQPQHF

d_call: NA
clone_size: once
v_call: TRBV29-1
j_call: TRBJ2-5
cdr3_nt: TGCAGCGTTGATCAAGGGGCGGGGGAGACCCAGTACTTC
cdr3_aa: CSVDQGAGETQYF

d_call: NA
clone_size: NA
v_call: TRBV21-1
j_call: TRBJ1-5
cdr3_nt: TGTGCCAGCAGCAAAGCGGAACAGGAGTGCAATCAGCCCCAGCATTTT
cdr3_aa: CASSKAEQECNQPQHF

d_call: NA
clone_size: once
v_call: TRBV5-1
j_call: TRBJ2-2
cdr3_nt: TGCGCCAGCAGCTTTAGGGGGAACACCGGGGAGCTGTTTTTT
cdr3_aa: CASSFRGNTGELFF

d_call: TRBD1
clone_size: once
v_call: TRBV27
j_call: TRBJ2-4
cdr3_nt: TGTGCCAGCAGTCCAAGGACAGGGTGGGACATTCAGTACTTC
cdr3_aa: CASSPRTGWDIQYF

d_call: NA
clone_size: NA
v_call: TRBV28
j_call: TRBJ2-7
cdr3_nt: TGTGCCAGCTTTGGTAGCGGATATTTAAAGGTCTACGAGCAGTACTTC
cdr3_aa: CASFGSGYLKVYEQYF

d_call: TRBD1
clone_size: NA
v_call: TRBV28
j_call: TRBJ2-5
cdr3_nt: TGTGCCAGCAGTCTCGGACAGGGCATCCAAGAGACCCAGTACTTC
cdr3_aa: CASSLGQGIQETQYF

d_call: TRBD1
clone_size: NA
v_call: TRBV6-4
j_call: TRBJ2-1
cdr3_nt: TGTGCCAGCAGCCGCCGACAGGGCTTATACAATGAGCAGTTCTTC
cdr3_aa: CASSRRQGLYNEQFF

d_call: TRBD1
clone_size: NA
v_call: TRBV6-1
j_call: TRBJ1-5
cdr3_nt: TGTGCCAGCAGTGGAGGGGGCGAGGGTGGCAATCAGCCCCAGCATTTT
cdr3_aa: CASSGGGEGGNQPQHF

d_call: NA
clone_size: once
v_call: TRBV18
j_call: TRBJ1-6
cdr3_nt: TGTGCCAGCTCACCACCGTCGGGGGAGTTACGAGGGACACCCCTCCACTTT
cdr3_aa: CASSPPSGELRGTPLHF

d_call: NA
clone_size: few
v_call: TRBV5-5
j_call: TRBJ2-7
cdr3_nt: TGTGCCAGCAGCTTGGAACAGGTGTTCTCCTACGAGCAGTACTTC
cdr3_aa: CASSLEQVFSYEQYF

d_call: NA
clone_size: NA
v_call: TRBV27
j_call: TRBJ2-2
cdr3_nt: TGTGCCAGCAGTTCATGGTCGTCCGGGGACACCGGGGAGCTGTTTTTT
cdr3_aa: CASSSWSSGDTGELFF

d_call: NA
clone_size: NA
v_call: TRBV18
j_call: TRBJ2-3
cdr3_nt: TGTGCCAGCTCTCCGGGAACCGGGTACACAGATACGCAGTATTTT
cdr3_aa: CASSPGTGYTDTQYF

d_call: NA
clone_size: NA
v_call: TRBV27
j_call: TRBJ2-7
cdr3_nt: TGTGCCACCTCTCGAGGTGACGAGCAGTACTTC
cdr3_aa: CATSRGDEQYF

d_call: NA
clone_size: NA
v_call: TRBV2
j_call: TRBJ1-2
cdr3_nt: TGTGCCAGCGTCAGCTATGGCTACACCTTC
cdr3_aa: CASVSYGYTF

d_call: TRBD1
clone_size: NA
v_call: TRBV7-9
j_call: TRBJ1-2
cdr3_nt: TGTGCCAGCAGCCTCCCAGGAGGACAGGGGCGGAATGGCTACACCTTC
cdr3_aa: CASSLPGGQGRNGYTF

d_call: TRBD1
clone_size: NA
v_call: TRBV13
j_call: TRBJ2-7
cdr3_nt: TGTGCCAGCAGCTTACCAACAGGGGGTTCCTACGAGCAGTACTTC
cdr3_aa: CASSLPTGGSYEQYF

d_call: TRBD1
clone_size: NA
v_call: TRBV4-3
j_call: TRBJ2-7
cdr3_nt: TGCGCCAGCAGCCAGTCGGGACAGGGGAACTACGAGCAGTACTTC
cdr3_aa: CASSQSGQGNYEQYF

d_call: NA
clone_size: NA
v_call: TRBV27
j_call: TRBJ1-2
cdr3_nt: TGTGCCAGCAGCTTATTCGAGGGCTATGGCTACACCTTC
cdr3_aa: CASSLFEGYGYTF

d_call: NA
clone_size: NA
v_call: TRBV7-9
j_call: TRBJ2-2
cdr3_nt: TGTGCCAGCAGCTTAGCTAGCCCCGGGGAGCTGTTTTTT
cdr3_aa: CASSLASPGELFF

d_call: NA
clone_size: NA
v_call: TRBV11-3
j_call: TRBJ2-1
cdr3_nt: TGTGCCAGCAGCTTAGTCAGAAATAATGAGCAGTTCTTC
cdr3_aa: CASSLVRNNEQFF

d_call: NA
clone_size: NA
v_call: TRBV9
j_call: TRBJ2-3
cdr3_nt: TGTGCCAGCAGCCCAGAGGGGGGGCGCGTTGATACGCAGTATTTT
cdr3_aa: CASSPEGGRVDTQYF

d_call: TRBD1
clone_size: NA
v_call: TRBV28
j_call: TRBJ1-5
cdr3_nt: TGTGCCAGCAGTCCACAACTAGGACAGGGAGGGAATCAGCCCCAGCATTTT
cdr3_aa: CASSPQLGQGGNQPQHF

d_call: NA
clone_size: few
v_call: TRBV7-9
j_call: TRBJ2-3
cdr3_nt: TGTGCCAGCAGCTTAGTCGGGACAGATACGCAGTATTTT
cdr3_aa: CASSLVGTDTQYF

d_call: NA
clone_size: NA
v_call: TRBV27
j_call: TRBJ2-3
cdr3_nt: TGTGCCAGCAGTCCGAGACACCGTACAGATACGCAGTATTTT
cdr3_aa: CASSPRHRTDTQYF

d_call: NA
clone_size: few
v_call: TRBV18
j_call: TRBJ1-3
cdr3_nt: TGTGCCAGCTCACCACTCCAGGGAACTGGAAACACCATATATTTT
cdr3_aa: CASSPLQGTGNTIYF

d_call: TRBD1
clone_size: NA
v_call: TRBV5-4
j_call: TRBJ1-6
cdr3_nt: TGTGCCAGCAGCTTCCGACAGGGTGGGAATTCACCCCTCCACTTT
cdr3_aa: CASSFRQGGNSPLHF

d_call: NA
clone_size: NA
v_call: TRBV9
j_call: TRBJ2-7
cdr3_nt: TGTGCCAGCAGCGTAGACGCCGGGCCGGGCGGGGAGCAGTACTTC
cdr3_aa: CASSVDAGPGGEQYF

d_call: NA
clone_size: NA
v_call: TRBV28
j_call: TRBJ2-3
cdr3_nt: TGTGCCAGCAGTTTTTTGCGTTCGTCAGATACGCAGTATTTT
cdr3_aa: CASSFLRSSDTQYF

d_call: TRBD2
clone_size: NA
v_call: TRBV4-3
j_call: TRBJ2-1
cdr3_nt: TGCGCCAGCAGCCAGACGATCGGACTAGCGGGAGACAATGAGCAGTTCTTC
cdr3_aa: CASSQTIGLAGDNEQFF

d_call: NA
clone_size: NA
v_call: TRBV7-9
j_call: TRBJ1-1
cdr3_nt: TGTGCCAGCAGCTTTCCAAAACGGATGCGGACTGAAGCTTTCTTT
cdr3_aa: CASSFPKRMRTEAFF

d_call: TRBD1
clone_size: NA
v_call: TRBV30
j_call: TRBJ1-5
cdr3_nt: TGTGCCTGGGGACAGGGGATTTATCAGCCCCAGCATTTT
cdr3_aa: CAWGQGIYQPQHF

d_call: TRBD1
clone_size: NA
v_call: TRBV5-1
j_call: TRBJ1-4
cdr3_nt: TGCGCCAGCAGGGACAGGGGCCTCGAAAAACTGTTTTTT
cdr3_aa: CASRDRGLEKLFF

d_call: TRBD1
clone_size: NA
v_call: TRBV6-5
j_call: TRBJ2-7
cdr3_nt: TGTGCCAGCAGTTACGTCGCCGGGACAGGGGGAGGCGAGCAGTACTTC
cdr3_aa: CASSYVAGTGGGEQYF

d_call: NA
clone_size: NA
v_call: TRBV7-2
j_call: TRBJ2-2
cdr3_nt: TGTGCCAGCAGATATCAGGGGAACACCGGGGAGCTGTTTTTT
cdr3_aa: CASRYQGNTGELFF

d_call: TRBD1
clone_size: NA
v_call: TRBV19
j_call: TRBJ1-2
cdr3_nt: TGTGCCAGTAGAGCTACAGGGGACTATGGCTACACCTTC
cdr3_aa: CASRATGDYGYTF

d_call: NA
clone_size: NA
v_call: TRBV7-2
j_call: TRBJ2-7
cdr3_nt: TGTGCCAGCAGTTACGGGACAACATACGAGCAGTACTTC
cdr3_aa: CASSYGTTYEQYF

d_call: NA
clone_size: NA
v_call: TRBV19
j_call: TRBJ2-1
cdr3_nt: TGTGCCAGTAGTATGCTAGAATGGAGTGAGCAGTTCTTC
cdr3_aa: CASSMLEWSEQFF

d_call: TRBD2
clone_size: NA
v_call: TRBV30
j_call: TRBJ2-1
cdr3_nt: TGTGCCTGGAGTGTACTAGCGGGAGGCTGGCCTGATGAGCAGTTCTTC
cdr3_aa: CAWSVLAGGWPDEQFF

d_call: NA
clone_size: NA
v_call: TRBV7-2
j_call: TRBJ1-2
cdr3_nt: TGTGCCAGCAGCTTCGCAGTTAACTATGGCTACACCTTC
cdr3_aa: CASSFAVNYGYTF

d_call: NA
clone_size: NA
v_call: TRBV6-5
j_call: TRBJ1-1
cdr3_nt: TGTGCCACCTACTACCAATTAACTGAAGCTTTCTTT
cdr3_aa: CATYYQLTEAFF

d_call: TRBD1
clone_size: NA
v_call: TRBV2
j_call: TRBJ2-7
cdr3_nt: TGTGCCAGCAGCTACCGGGACAGGCGAGCCTACGAGCAGTACTTC
cdr3_aa: CASSYRDRRAYEQYF

d_call: TRBD2
clone_size: NA
v_call: TRBV5-6
j_call: TRBJ2-7
cdr3_nt: TGTGCCAGCAGCTTGTTTAGCGGGTACTCCTACGAGCAGTACTTC
cdr3_aa: CASSLFSGYSYEQYF

d_call: TRBD1
clone_size: NA
v_call: TRBV6-5
j_call: TRBJ1-1
cdr3_nt: TGTGCCACTTCGGACAGGCCGAACACTGAAGCTTTCTTT
cdr3_aa: CATSDRPNTEAFF

d_call: NA
clone_size: few
v_call: TRBV7-3
j_call: TRBJ2-2
cdr3_nt: TGTGCCAGCAGCTTAAACAGGAACACCGGGGAGCTGTTTTTT
cdr3_aa: CASSLNRNTGELFF

d_call: TRBD1
clone_size: NA
v_call: TRBV7-9
j_call: TRBJ2-7
cdr3_nt: TGTGCCAGCAGCTCTACAGGGGGCTCCTACGAGCAGTACTTC
cdr3_aa: CASSSTGGSYEQYF

d_call: TRBD2
clone_size: NA
v_call: TRBV6-6
j_call: TRBJ2-1
cdr3_nt: TGTGCCAGCAGTTACGCTCCGGGACTACACGAAGATGAGCAGTTCTTC
cdr3_aa: CASSYAPGLHEDEQFF

d_call: NA
clone_size: NA
v_call: TRBV5-6
j_call: TRBJ1-5
cdr3_nt: TGTGCCAGCAGTCAGGGAGGAGGTCAGCCCCAGCATTTT
cdr3_aa: CASSQGGGQPQHF

d_call: NA
clone_size: once
v_call: TRBV11-2
j_call: TRBJ2-7
cdr3_nt: TGTGCCAGCAGCTTCCAGGGTTTCTACGAGCAGTACTTC
cdr3_aa: CASSFQGFYEQYF